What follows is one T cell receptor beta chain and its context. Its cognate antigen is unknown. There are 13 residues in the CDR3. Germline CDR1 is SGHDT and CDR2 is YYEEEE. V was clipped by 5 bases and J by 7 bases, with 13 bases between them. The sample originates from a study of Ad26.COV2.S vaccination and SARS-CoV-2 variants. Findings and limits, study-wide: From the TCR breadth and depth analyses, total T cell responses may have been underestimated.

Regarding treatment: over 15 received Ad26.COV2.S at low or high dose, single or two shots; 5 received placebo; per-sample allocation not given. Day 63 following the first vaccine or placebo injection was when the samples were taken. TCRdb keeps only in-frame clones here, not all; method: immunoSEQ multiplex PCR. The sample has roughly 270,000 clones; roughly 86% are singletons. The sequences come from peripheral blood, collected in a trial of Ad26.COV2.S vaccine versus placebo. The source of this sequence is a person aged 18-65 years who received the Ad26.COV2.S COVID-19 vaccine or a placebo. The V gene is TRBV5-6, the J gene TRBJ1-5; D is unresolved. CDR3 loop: CASSSDGLQPQHF. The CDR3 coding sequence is TGTGCCAGCAGTTCCGACGGGTTGCAGCCCCAGCATTTT.